The 16 T cell receptor beta chains reported below all come from one sample, sequenced in a study of response to subunit inactivated influenza vaccine. MiXCR, run by TCRdb on the RT-PCR reads, gives a single entry per CDR3 protein. The data hold more than 400,000 distinct CDR3 sequences, with 7.2% observed a single time. The source was PBMCs from blood, collected roughly 24 months after vaccination. Receptors were obtained from a man between 50 and 69 years old who received an inactivated influenza vaccine.

This clonotype has a handful of counts. The rearrangement uses TRBV12-3 or TRBV12-4 and TRBJ2-3, with 7 positions matching TRBD1. The V and J ends lost 7 bases and 0 bases, in that order; junction bases with no gene match: 4. The CDR3 runs to 14 residues. The CDR3 loop reads CASILDRSTDTQYF. CDR3 DNA sequence: TGTGCCAGCATCCTGGACAGGAGCACAGATACGCAGTATTTT.

This clonotype has at least ten counts. The CDR3 DNA reads TGTGCCAGCAGCTTAGTGGGTGGGCGGGAGGATTACAATGAGCAGTTCTTC. It yields the protein CASSLVGGREDYNEQFF. The chain employs TRBV11-2 and TRBJ2-1, with 8 bases matching TRBD2. This CDR3 contains 17 residues. V shed 1 base, J shed 4 bases, and the junction held 9 bases outside the gene matches. Germline CDR1 and CDR2: SGHAT and FQNNGV.

This clonotype was recorded a few times. One end of the junction does not line up with germline, which may come from a read error. The chain has TRBV20-1 and TRBJ2-7; 7 bases map to TRBD1. The CDR3 is 11 amino acids. Germline V gives CDR1 DFQATT, CDR2 SNEGSKA (reference sequence). CDR3 sequence reads: CSARDKARGIF. The CDR3 DNA follows: TGCAGTGCTAGAGACAAGGCCAGGGGGATCTTC.

This rearrangement joins TRBV5-1 to TRBJ2-3, with no clear D. CDR1 is SGHRS, CDR2 YFSETQ, per germline. Trimming left V 3 bases short and J 3 bases short, with 8 bases between. CDR3 length equals 13 residues. CDR3 in amino acids: CASSSPATDTQYF. CDR3 in DNA: TGCGCCAGCAGCTCGCCAGCGACAGATACGCAGTATTTT.

Written as DNA, the CDR3 is TGTGCCAGCAGTCCATCATCAGGGGGAGTTTCCTACGAGCAGTACTTC. Translated: CASSPSSGGVSYEQYF. The chain recombines TRBV27 with TRBJ2-7, with 7 bases matching TRBD1. V lost 5 bases and J lost 1; bases outside the gene matches: 11. CDR1 is MNHEY, CDR2 SMNVEV, per germline (reference sequence). The CDR3 covers 16 residues.

V is TRBV7-6 and J is TRBJ2-2; TRBD1 is a possible D gene (8 bases). V was clipped by 5 bases and J by 4 bases, with 20 bases between them. Per germline, CDR1 SGHVS and CDR2 FNYEAQ. This CDR3 contains 17 residues. DNA of the CDR3: TGTGCCAGCAGCGCCTTCACAGGGGGGGGTCGCACCGGGGAGCTGTTTTTT. Translating it yields CASSAFTGGGRTGELFF.

This clonotype was found many times. The chain carries TRBV18 and TRBJ1-2, with D uncertain. The CDR3 covers 12 residues. V lost 2 bases and J lost 4, with 5 bases in between. Germline CDR1 reads KGHSH; CDR2 reads LQKENI. The CDR3 reads CASSPGPYGYTF. The CDR3 nucleotides are TGTGCCAGCTCACCAGGGCCCTATGGCTACACCTTC.

The gene calls are TRBV20-1 and TRBJ2-2; weak D call: TRBD2 (5 bases). Germline V lookup: CDR1 DFQATT, CDR2 SNEGSKA (reference sequence). The CDR3 is made up of 13 amino acids. The V end was cut by 3 bases, the J end by 0 bases, with 5 bases between. CDR3 in DNA: TGCAGTGCTAGCGGGGCGAACACCGGGGAGCTGTTTTTT. It translates to CSASGANTGELFF.

CDR3 DNA: TGCGCCAGCAGCCAAGACTACTGGACTGACGCCTACAATGAGCAGTTCTTC. This encodes CASSQDYWTDAYNEQFF. The chain employs TRBV4-3 and TRBJ2-1; TRBD2 might be the D (5 bases). With 0 bases removed from V and 2 bases from J, the gap between germline ends came to 14 bases. The CDR3 length is 17 residues. The V gene's germline CDR1 is LGHNA and CDR2 YSLEER.

There are many counts of this clonotype. The chain carries TRBV27 and TRBJ2-1; D is unresolved. Germline V gene sequence: CDR1 MNHEY, CDR2 SMNVEV (reference sequence). Trimming pared 3 bases from V and 4 bases from J, leaving 7 bases between. The CDR3 is 13 amino acids. The CDR3 protein is CASSFRSYNEQFF. As DNA, the CDR3 is TGTGCCAGCAGTTTCCGGTCTTACAATGAGCAGTTCTTC.

This clonotype occurred many times. The genes are TRBV7-8 and TRBJ2-7, with D tentatively TRBD1 or TRBD2 (5 bases each). Germline V gives CDR1 SGHVS, CDR2 FQNEAQ. V shed 5 bases and J shed 4 bases, with 18 bases lying between them. The CDR3 length is 15 residues. CDR3 sequence reads: CASSPMGTAKYEQYF. CDR3 DNA: TGTGCCAGCAGCCCAATGGGGACCGCTAAGTACGAGCAGTACTTC.

This clonotype appeared many times. The V gene is TRBV12-3 or TRBV12-4, the J gene TRBJ2-3; possibly TRBD1 for D (5 bases). The V and J ends lost 3 bases and 2 bases respectively, with 9 bases between them. CDR3 size: 14 residues. The CDR3: CASSFWGPTDTQYF. DNA of the CDR3: TGTGCCAGCAGTTTCTGGGGCCCCACAGATACGCAGTATTTT.

This clonotype has ten or more counts. This sequence joins TRBV12-3 or TRBV12-4 and TRBJ2-3; D is unresolved. The CDR3 has 14 residues. Trimming pared 6 bases from V and 4 bases from J, leaving 14 bases between. CDR3 protein: CASSHLTSADTQYF. The CDR3 bases are TGTGCCAGCAGCCACTTGACGTCCGCAGATACGCAGTATTTT.

This clonotype has ten or more counts. For the CDR3, the DNA is TGCGCCAGCAGCCCACGGAGGACAGGAGGGGGAGATACGCAGTATTTT. Protein: CASSPRRTGGGDTQYF. This sequence joins TRBV5-1 and TRBJ2-3, with D perhaps TRBD1 (7 bases). Germline V gene data show CDR1 as SGHRS and CDR2 as YFSETQ. Trimming removed 4 bases at V and 5 bases at J, with 20 bases between. This CDR3 is 16 amino acids long.

This clonotype was counted between two and nine times. The V gene is TRBV7-2, the J gene TRBJ2-3; D perhaps matches TRBD2 (6 bases). V was clipped by 2 bases and J by 0 bases, with 12 bases between them. The germline V gene has CDR1 SGHTA and CDR2 FQGNSA. This CDR3 is 16 amino acids long. The CDR3 loop is CASSLTSTSSTDTQYF. The DNA of the CDR3 is TGTGCCAGCAGCTTAACTAGCACTTCTAGCACAGATACGCAGTATTTT.

This clonotype came up many times. This sequence joins TRBV5-1 and TRBJ2-2; D remains ambiguous. The CDR3 covers 14 residues. Germline-derived CDR1 and CDR2 are SGHRS and YFSETQ. The V end was cut by 0 bases, the J end by 6 bases, with 9 bases between. DNA of the CDR3: TGCGCCAGCAGCTTGGGTATGGAATCCGGGGAGCTGTTTTTT. Amino acid sequence: CASSLGMESGELFF.